The 20 T cell receptor beta chains below were found in one sample sequenced in a study of high-grade serous ovarian cancer treatment subgroups. Tumor tissue was taken before any definitive surgery or chemotherapy was given. Sequencing used immunoSEQ multiplex PCR; TCRdb keeps in-frame clones, though not all of them. The sample holds around 16,000 clones, approximately 70% seen once. The sample consisted of tumor tissue. The receptors originated from a human donor with high-grade serous ovarian cancer.

V is TRBV5-1 and J is TRBJ2-1, with 9 positions matching TRBD1. J gave up 2 bases and V 2 bases, and 2 bases lay outside the gene matches. Per the germline V gene, CDR1 is SGHRS and CDR2 is YFSETQ. The CDR3 contains 15 residues. CDR3 in DNA: TGCGCCAGCAGCTTCACAGGGGGCGCCTACAATGAGCAGTTCTTC. Its protein product is CASSFTGGAYNEQFF.

This sequence joins TRBV29-1 and TRBJ1-4; unclear D gene. The CDR3 has 16 residues. CDR1 and CDR2 (germline): SQVTM, ANQGSEA. Trimming shortened V by 6 bases and J by 0 bases, and 17 bases separated the two germline ends. Here the CDR3 reads CSVRMGNGATNEKLFF. The CDR3 region has the DNA TGCAGCGTCCGTATGGGGAACGGTGCAACTAATGAAAAACTGTTTTTT.

This chain uses TRBV6-6 with TRBJ1-6; D gene uncertain. Germline V gene data show CDR1 as MNHNY and CDR2 as SVGAGI (reference sequence). The V end lost 4 bases, the J end lost 10 bases, and 14 bases lay between the germline ends. This CDR3 is built from 14 residues. The CDR3 bases are TGTGCCAGCAGTTCCTCACTCGCCCGATCACCCCTCCACTTT. Translated: CASSSSLARSPLHF.

The genes are TRBV6-5 and TRBJ1-1; 10 bases line up with TRBD1. Unmatched junction bases numbered 3, after V lost 11 bases and J lost 6 bases. CDR3 length: 11 amino acids. Germline V gene sequence: CDR1 MNHEY, CDR2 SVGAGI. CDR3 coding DNA: TGTGCCGACAGGGGGCGAGCTGAAGCTTTCTTT. As protein: CADRGRAEAFF.

This clone appeared a few times. The gene calls are TRBV30 and TRBJ1-1; maybe TRBD1 (6 bases). Trimming stripped 0 bases from V and 1 base from J, with 12 bases between. Germline lookup yields CDR1 GTSNPN and CDR2 SVGIG (reference sequence). The CDR3 is 15 amino acids. The CDR3: CAWSVVGAQNTEAFF. The CDR3 bases are TGTGCCTGGAGTGTAGTGGGGGCTCAGAACACTGAAGCTTTCTTT. The full variable domain, its missing parts supplied by reference TRBV30 and TRBJ1-1, is SQTIHQWPATLVQPVGSPLSLECTVEGTSNPNLYWYRQAAGRGLQLLFYSVGIGQISSEVPQNLSASRPQDRQFILSSKKLLLSDSGFYLCAWSVVGAQNTEAFFGQGTRLTVV.

This sequence joins TRBV5-1 and TRBJ2-4; D not certain. The V end lost 0 bases, the J end lost 2 bases, and 6 bases lay between the germline ends. Germline loops: CDR1 SGHRS, CDR2 YFSETQ. The CDR3 length is 14 residues. CDR3 amino acids: CASSLGLPKNIQYF. The CDR3 nucleotides read TGCGCCAGCAGCTTGGGGCTCCCCAAAAACATTCAGTACTTC.

In its sample, this clone was seen once. The chain employs TRBV9 and TRBJ1-2; D is uncertain. V dropped 1 base and J dropped 1 base, with 11 bases sitting between them. The CDR3 has 15 residues. Germline loops: CDR1 SGDLS, CDR2 YYNGEE. The CDR3 DNA sequence: TGTGCCAGCAGCGTATCCAGCCTCATTAACTATGGCTACACCTTC. It codes for CASSVSSLINYGYTF.

This chain connects TRBV23-1 to TRBJ2-2; 7 bases are a match to TRBD2. TRBV23-1 is placed among ORFs of uncertain function. This CDR3 spans 15 amino acids. V dropped 3 bases and J dropped 0; count of bases not matched to a gene: 1. The DNA of the CDR3 is TGCGCCAGCAGTCAGGGGAGGGCGAACACCGGGGAGCTGTTTTTT. The encoded protein is CASSQGRANTGELFF.

This chain joins TRBV14 and TRBJ2-5, with D hard to call. This CDR3 comprises 15 residues. Germline assignment: CDR1 SGHDN and CDR2 FVKESK. Trimming took off 2 bases at V and 2 bases at J, with 12 bases between the two ends. The CDR3 loop is CASSQWGYAQETQYF. CDR3 DNA sequence: TGTGCCAGCAGCCAATGGGGATACGCGCAAGAGACCCAGTACTTC.

A note on this clone: At one of its ends the junction is not consistent with the germline gene, which may arise from a read error. The CDR3 loop reads CASSIQGDTDAQYF. As DNA, the CDR3 is TGTGCCAGCAGCATACAGGGGGACACAGATGCGCAGTATTTT. The chain uses TRBV7-2 and TRBJ2-3, with 8 nucleotides matching TRBD1. The CDR3 extends over 14 amino acids. The germline V gene has CDR1 SGHTA and CDR2 FQGNSA.

This clone was picked up one time. This rearrangement joins TRBV5-6 to TRBJ2-7; 7 nucleotides agree with TRBD1. J gave up 0 bases and V 3 bases, and 6 bases lay outside the gene matches. The CDR3 is 15 amino acids. The germline CDR1 and CDR2 sequences are SGHDT and YYEEEE. The CDR3 region is CASSSGRGSSYEQYF. The CDR3 DNA sequence: TGTGCCAGCAGCTCCGGCAGGGGGAGCTCCTACGAGCAGTACTTC.

V usage is TRBV10-3 and J usage is TRBJ2-3; unclear D gene. The CDR3 runs 13 residues. V lost 4 bases, J lost 5 bases, and 10 bases lay in between. CDR1 and CDR2 from the germline V gene are ENHRY and SYGVKD. The CDR3 here is CAISVKREDTQYF. Written as DNA, the CDR3 is TGTGCCATCAGTGTCAAACGAGAAGATACGCAGTATTTT.

CDR3 amino acids: CASSFGRSGYNEQFF. The CDR3 DNA reads TGCGCCAGCAGCTTTGGTAGATCGGGGTACAATGAGCAGTTCTTC. The chain links TRBV5-1 to TRBJ2-1; D possibly corresponds to TRBD2 (5 bases). V lost 2 bases and J lost 4, with 13 bases in between. This CDR3 has 15 amino acids. Germline CDR1 and CDR2: SGHRS and YFSETQ.

The rearrangement uses TRBV29-1 and TRBJ2-7, with unresolved D. V lost 0 bases and J lost 6, with 12 bases in between. The CDR3 contains 13 residues. Germline assignment: CDR1 SQVTM and CDR2 ANQGSEA. CDR3 nucleotides: TGCAGCGTTGAAGATCAGGTTCGGCGCGAGCAGTACTTC. The encoded protein is CSVEDQVRREQYF.

The CDR3 here is CASSSGDSYGYTF. In DNA form, the CDR3 reads TGCGCCAGCAGCTCCGGGGACAGCTATGGCTACACCTTC. The genes are TRBV5-1 and TRBJ1-2, with 7 bases identical to TRBD1. The V gene's germline CDR1 is SGHRS and CDR2 YFSETQ. This CDR3 contains 13 residues. Trimming took 3 bases from V and 4 from J; bases not matched to a gene: 3.

V is TRBV6-4 and J is TRBJ2-6; 8 nucleotides line up with TRBD1. This CDR3 has 20 residues. Per germline, CDR1 MRHNA and CDR2 SNTAGT. V gave up 7 bases and J gave up 0 bases; unmatched junction bases: 17. The CDR3 DNA follows: TGTGCCAGCACTAACCCCCTTTACGACAGGGGCTACTCTGGGGCCAACGTCCTGACTTTC. Protein sequence: CASTNPLYDRGYSGANVLTF.

Turning to this clone: The junction and the germline gene differ at one end; a read error may be behind it. The CDR3 DNA reads as TGTGCCATCAGTGACGAGGAGGGAGGCAACCAGCCCCAGCATTTT. It specifies CAISDEEGGNQPQHF. The V gene is TRBV10-3, the J gene TRBJ1-5; no clear D gene. The germline V gene has CDR1 ENHRY and CDR2 SYGVKD. The CDR3 has 15 residues.

This clone was counted a single time. The rearrangement joins TRBV9 to TRBJ1-2, with TRBD1 identical over 7 bases. Losses at the gene ends were 3 bases for V and 5 bases for J; bases not matched to a gene: 4. The CDR3 has 13 amino acids. Germline V gene sequence: CDR1 SGDLS, CDR2 YYNGEE. The CDR3 DNA reads as TGTGCCAGCAGCGACCGGACAGGATATGGCTACACCTTC. This translates into CASSDRTGYGYTF.

The V and J genes are TRBV6-1 and TRBJ2-2; 7 bases align to TRBD1. The CDR3 is 13 residues long. Germline CDR1 and CDR2: MNHNS and SASEGT. The CDR3 DNA follows: TGTGCGATGGGACAGATGAACACCGGGGAGCTGTTTTTT. Its protein product is CAMGQMNTGELFF.

The rearrangement links TRBV28 to TRBJ2-2, with 7 bases identical to TRBD1. J lost 6 bases, V lost 7 bases, and 11 bases had no gene match. Germline CDR1 reads MDHEN; CDR2 reads SYDVKM. The CDR3 length is 15 residues. CDR3 sequence reads: CASTLGRGRAGELFF. For the CDR3, the DNA is TGTGCCAGCACCCTCGGTAGGGGGCGGGCCGGGGAGCTGTTTTTT.